The 19 T cell receptor beta chains reported below all come from one sample, sequenced in a study of T cell responses to AZD1222 COVID-19 vaccine. Clones were read by immunoSEQ multiplex PCR, and TCRdb kept only the in-frame ones, dropping some. The table shows around 140,000 clones, with 80% to 95% occurring only once. The specimen comprised peripheral blood, sampled 28 days after the second AZD1222 dose. The receptors stem from an adult who received the AZD1222 COVID-19 vaccine.

V usage is TRBV6-1 and J usage is TRBJ2-7, with D hard to call. The CDR3 has 15 amino acids. Looked up from germline, CDR1 is MNHNS and CDR2 is SASEGT. V lost 2 bases and J lost 1, with 12 bases in between. DNA of the CDR3: TGTGCCAGCAGTGAAACCCCAAGGAATTCCTACGAGCAGTACTTC. This gives the protein CASSETPRNSYEQYF.

This sequence joins TRBV7-2 and TRBJ2-1; 7 bases align to TRBD1. J lost 2 bases, V lost 4 bases, and 5 bases had no gene match. This CDR3 spans 15 amino acids. The germline V gene encodes CDR1 SGHTA and CDR2 FQGNSA. The CDR3 spells CASSSAGTAYNEQFF. In nucleotides, the CDR3 is TGTGCCAGCAGCTCTGCCGGGACAGCCTACAATGAGCAGTTCTTC.

The rearrangement links TRBV30 to TRBJ2-3; 7 positions agree with TRBD1. Trimming at V came to 2 bases and at J to 0 bases, leaving 2 bases not matched to a gene. Germline CDR1 GTSNPN, CDR2 SVGIG (reference sequence). This CDR3 is 14 amino acids long. The CDR3 region is CAWSTGASTDTQYF. The CDR3 DNA reads TGTGCCTGGAGTACAGGGGCTAGCACAGATACGCAGTATTTT.

This sequence joins TRBV28 and TRBJ2-3; the match to TRBD2 covers 16 bases. The germline gives CDR1 MDHEN, CDR2 SYDVKM. The V segment lost 6 bases and the J segment 7 bases; nucleotides outside the gene matches: 7. CDR3 size: 16 residues. In DNA form, the CDR3 reads TGTGCCAGCAGCAAAACGGGACTAGCGGGAGGGTATACGCAGTATTTT. Encoded protein: CASSKTGLAGGYTQYF.

The chain combines TRBV4-1 with TRBJ1-2, with 9 bases identical to TRBD1. The CDR3 length is 16 residues. CDR1 is MGHRA and CDR2 is YSYEKL in the germline V gene. The J segment lost 8 bases and the V segment lost 4 bases, leaving 14 bases of the junction unmatched. The CDR3 sequence is CASSLSPGTGLRGYTF. The CDR3 DNA sequence: TGCGCCAGCAGCCTCAGTCCCGGGACAGGGTTAAGGGGCTACACCTTC.

The V and J genes are TRBV7-9 and TRBJ2-3, with D possibly matching TRBD2 (5 bases). This CDR3 spans 12 amino acids. With 7 bases removed from V and 3 bases from J, the gap between germline ends came to 8 bases. Germline V CDR1 and CDR2: SEHNR, FQNEAQ (reference sequence). CDR3 coding DNA: TGTGCCAGCACCCGGGGAACAGATACGCAGTATTTT. Translated, it gives CASTRGTDTQYF.

In its sample, this clone was seen once. The gene calls are TRBV7-2 and TRBJ2-5; 14 positions match TRBD2. J lost 13 bases, V lost 4 bases, and 5 bases had no gene match. There are 13 residues in the CDR3. Per germline, CDR1 SGHTA and CDR2 FQGNSA. CDR3 amino acids: CASSSGLAGVGYF. The CDR3 DNA reads as TGTGCCAGCAGCTCGGGACTAGCGGGAGTAGGGTACTTC.

The chain uses TRBV7-2 and TRBJ2-7; no reliable D call. Germline V gene lookup returns CDR1 SGHTA and CDR2 FQGNSA. The CDR3 totals 12 residues. The V and J ends lost 5 bases and 3 bases respectively, with 8 bases between them. This chain's CDR3 is CASSPSFYEQYF. CDR3 sequence (DNA): TGTGCCAGCAGCCCGAGTTTCTACGAGCAGTACTTC.

The CDR3 sequence is CASSPPEYRVDYTF. In DNA, the CDR3 is TGTGCCAGCAGCCCACCAGAGTATAGAGTTGACTACACCTTC. This chain connects TRBV7-8 to TRBJ1-2; D uncertain. This CDR3 is built from 14 residues. Trimming stripped 5 bases from V and 10 bases from J, with 20 bases between. CDR1 and CDR2 from the germline V gene are SGHVS and FQNEAQ.

The chain combines TRBV28 with TRBJ2-1, with no clear D. This CDR3 is 11 amino acids long. CDR1 MDHEN and CDR2 SYDVKM come from the germline V gene. V shed 2 bases and J shed 10 bases, with 6 bases lying between them. The CDR3 DNA follows: TGTGCCAGCAGTTTAGGCAGGGAGCAGTTCTTC. It codes for CASSLGREQFF.

The rearrangement links TRBV7-2 to TRBJ2-7; 11 bases align to TRBD1. Germline-derived CDR1 and CDR2 are SGHTA and FQGNSA. Trimming removed 6 bases from V and 3 bases from J; junction bases left unmatched: 4. The CDR3 has 14 amino acids. CDR3 DNA sequence: TGTGCCAGCAGACCCGGGACAGGGGGCTACGAGCAGTACTTC. It yields the protein CASRPGTGGYEQYF.

V and J are TRBV5-4 and TRBJ1-2, with 7 bases aligning to TRBD1. The germline V gene has CDR1 SGHNT and CDR2 YYREEE (reference sequence). The CDR3 is made up of 14 amino acids. V lost 3 bases and J lost 2; bases outside the gene matches: 4. CDR3 sequence (DNA): TGTGCCAGCAGCTCAGCGGGACAGAACTATGGCTACACCTTC. It translates to CASSSAGQNYGYTF.

DNA of the CDR3: TGTGCCACCAGCATTCAGGTTCGGGCCCGCGGGGGAAACACCATATATTTT. Protein sequence: CATSIQVRARGGNTIYF. The J gene is TRBJ1-3, the V gene TRBV15, with unresolved D. V lost 4 bases and J 4 bases, leaving 20 bases between the germline ends. This CDR3 region has 17 residues. The germline CDR1 and CDR2 sequences are LNHNV and YYDKDF (reference sequence).

This clone was found once. The chain links TRBV6-5 to TRBJ1-1; 9 bases are shared with TRBD1. This CDR3 has 15 residues. V lost 4 bases and J lost 6; bases outside the gene matches: 9. The germline CDR1 and CDR2 sequences are MNHEY and SVGAGI. CDR3 amino acids: CASSSTTGGYAEAFF. Written as DNA, the CDR3 is TGTGCCAGCAGTTCCACGACAGGGGGGTACGCTGAAGCTTTCTTT.

In this sample, this clone turned up a few times. The rearrangement uses TRBV13 and TRBJ2-7; D call uncertain. The germline V and J ends were trimmed by 5 bases and 9 bases, with 17 bases remaining between them. The germline gives CDR1 PRHDT, CDR2 FYEKMQ (reference sequence). The CDR3 is 13 amino acids. The CDR3 here is CASSPNDRRRQYF. CDR3 coding DNA: TGTGCCAGCAGCCCAAATGACCGGCGACGGCAGTACTTC.

The chain couples TRBV24-1 to TRBJ1-2, with no clear D. Deletions cut 5 bases from V and 3 bases from J, with 15 bases between. CDR3 length equals 15 residues. The germline gives CDR1 KGHDR, CDR2 SFDVKD. This CDR3 reads CATSGPPSGDYGYTF. CDR3 nucleotides: TGTGCCACCAGTGGTCCCCCCAGTGGGGACTATGGCTACACCTTC.

The genes are TRBV3-1 (or the pseudogene TRBV3-2) and TRBJ2-3; the D gene is possibly TRBD2 (6 bases). Trimming shortened V by 3 bases and J by 4 bases, and 14 bases separated the two germline ends. CDR1 is LGHDT, CDR2 YNNKEL, per germline (reference sequence). The CDR3 runs 15 residues. CDR3 nucleotide sequence: TGTGCCAGCAGCCAGGCCGGGACTGGAGCAGATACGCAGTATTTT. Its protein is CASSQAGTGADTQYF.

The rearrangement links TRBV10-1 to TRBJ2-4; 7 bases map to TRBD1. The CDR3 covers 17 residues. Germline CDR1 and CDR2: WNHNN and SYGVQD (reference sequence). The V segment lost 2 bases and the J segment 2 bases; nucleotides outside the gene matches: 9. CDR3 nucleotides: TGCGCCAGCAGTGAGGGCACACTACAGGGGACCAAAAACATTCAGTACTTC. Its protein product is CASSEGTLQGTKNIQYF.

The rearrangement uses TRBV7-9 and TRBJ2-7; no clear D gene. The length of the CDR3 is 12 residues. Germline-derived CDR1 and CDR2 are SEHNR and FQNEAQ (reference sequence). The V end was cut by 4 bases, the J end by 5 bases, with 9 bases between. This chain's CDR3 is CASSSPGDEQYF. Written as DNA, the CDR3 is TGTGCCAGCAGCTCTCCAGGAGACGAGCAGTACTTC.